A selection of T cell receptor beta chains follows, all from one sample in a study of T cell changes during pregnancy in multiple sclerosis. TCRdb's table, derived via immunoSEQ multiplex PCR, lists solely in-frame clones and lacks some. Of around 97,000 clones in the sample, 92% were seen once. The sequencing used peripheral blood, collected after pregnancy. These receptors originate from a female donor with multiple sclerosis, enrolled in a pregnancy study. CDR3s include the opening cysteine and the closing phenylalanine or tryptophan. D genes are given only for firm matches. Not every row has a clone size; where given, it reads once, few, many or a size class.

>.|.|TRBV19|TRBJ1-2
CASSIQPAGYGYTF
TGTGCCAGTAGTATACAGCCGGCAGGCTATGGCTACACCTTC
>.|.|TRBV6-5|TRBJ2-2
CASSYWGPNTGELFF
TGTGCCAGCAGTTACTGGGGGCCGAACACCGGGGAGCTGTTTTTT
>.|TRBD2|TRBV7-6|TRBJ2-5
CASSLATGGGRETQYF
TGTGCCAGCAGCTTAGCCACGGGGGGAGGTAGAGAGACCCAGTACTTC
>.|.|TRBV7-2|TRBJ1-4
CASSLEHLNEKLFF
TGTGCCAGCAGCTTAGAACACCTTAATGAAAAACTGTTTTTT
>.|.|TRBV7-9|TRBJ1-2
CASTSGQGRDGYTF
TGTGCCAGCACCTCCGGCCAGGGAAGGGATGGCTACACCTTC
>.|.|TRBV20-1|TRBJ2-1
CSARGGIEQFF
TGCAGTGCTAGAGGAGGAATTGAGCAGTTCTTC
>.|TRBD1|TRBV19|TRBJ2-1
CASSMFRGKGQPGDNEQFF
TGTGCCAGTAGTATGTTCAGGGGGAAAGGCCAACCCGGAGACAATGAGCAGTTCTTC
>.|.|TRBV27|TRBJ2-4
CASSLLEGAKNIQYF
TGTGCCAGCAGTTTATTGGAGGGAGCCAAAAACATTCAGTACTTC
>.|.|TRBV2|TRBJ2-2
CASSEFRNTGELFF
TGTGCCAGCAGTGAGTTCCGGAACACCGGGGAGCTGTTTTTT
>.|TRBD1|TRBV11-2|TRBJ2-7
CASSSKTGGEQYF
TGTGCCAGCAGCAGCAAGACAGGGGGCGAGCAGTACTTC
>.|.|TRBV27|TRBJ1-2
CASRPSGNSYGYTF
TGTGCCAGCAGGCCTTCCGGGAACAGTTATGGCTACACCTTC
>once|TRBD1|TRBV5-1|TRBJ2-1
CASHRDRAYNEQFF
TGCGCCAGCCACCGGGACAGGGCCTACAATGAGCAGTTCTTC
>.|TRBD1|TRBV4-1|TRBJ1-1
CASRETGGYTEAFF
TGCGCCAGCAGGGAGACAGGGGGCTACACTGAAGCTTTCTTT
>.|TRBD2|TRBV7-2|TRBJ2-5
CASSLEGLAVRTQYF
TGTGCCAGCAGCTTGGAGGGACTAGCGGTCCGGACCCAGTACTTC
>.|TRBD2|TRBV7-9|TRBJ2-3
CASSLVQAGATDTQYF
TGTGCCAGCAGCTTAGTTCAAGCGGGGGCAACAGATACGCAGTATTTT
>.|TRBD2|TRBV18|TRBJ2-1
CASSPAGEGYNEQFF
TGTGCCAGCTCACCTGCTGGGGAGGGATACAATGAGCAGTTCTTC
>once|TRBD2|TRBV18|TRBJ2-2
CAVRGSGRANTGELFF
TGTGCCGTCAGGGGTAGCGGGAGGGCTAACACCGGGGAGCTGTTTTTT
>once|TRBD2|TRBV10-3|TRBJ2-1
CAIQRASGNNEQFF
TGTGCCATCCAGCGGGCTAGCGGGAACAATGAGCAGTTCTTC
>.|TRBD2|TRBV6-1|TRBJ2-1
CASSESYTSGLYNEQFF
TGTGCCAGCAGTGAAAGCTATACTAGCGGACTATACAATGAGCAGTTCTTC
>once|.|TRBV12-5|TRBJ2-7
CASGFPGGPLREQYF
TGTGCTAGTGGTTTCCCCGGGGGGCCCTTGAGAGAGCAGTACTTC
>.|.|TRBV7-9|TRBJ2-7
CASSLATGGGGSYEQYF
TGTGCCAGCAGCTTAGCTACGGGAGGGGGCGGCTCCTACGAGCAGTACTTC
>.|TRBD1|TRBV18|TRBJ2-5
CASSPLRGQGETQYF
TGTGCCAGCTCACCATTGAGGGGACAGGGAGAGACCCAGTACTTC
>.|.|TRBV11-1|TRBJ2-3
CASSIDRRGTQYF
TGTGCCAGCAGCATCGATCGTCGGGGTACGCAGTATTTT
>.|TRBD2|TRBV5-6|TRBJ2-1
CASSLGLAGRNEQFF
TGTGCCAGCAGTCTGGGCCTAGCGGGTAGGAATGAGCAGTTCTTC
>.|TRBD2|TRBV28|TRBJ2-7
CASTPQGLAVLEQYF
TGTGCCAGCACTCCTCAGGGACTAGCGGTTTTGGAGCAGTACTTC
>.|TRBD2|TRBV7-3|TRBJ2-1
CASSHGGTSGPNEQFF
TGTGCCAGCTCCCATGGGGGGACTAGCGGACCTAATGAGCAGTTCTTC
>.|TRBD1|TRBV9|TRBJ1-5
CASSASGTANQPQHF
TGTGCCAGCAGCGCATCCGGGACAGCGAATCAGCCCCAGCATTTT
>.|TRBD2|TRBV10-3|TRBJ2-3
CAIKTSGTDTQYF
TGTGCCATCAAAACTAGCGGCACAGATACGCAGTATTTT
>once|TRBD1|TRBV19|TRBJ1-5
CASTSKGTGAFDYNQPQHF
TGTGCCAGTACCTCAAAGGGGACAGGGGCTTTTGATTATAATCAGCCCCAGCATTTT
>once|.|TRBV7-3|TRBJ1-1
CASSFGGAEAFF
TGTGCCAGCAGCTTCGGAGGGGCTGAAGCTTTCTTT
>.|TRBD1|TRBV5-4|TRBJ1-2
CASSFGQAYGYTF
TGTGCCAGCAGCTTTGGACAGGCCTATGGCTACACCTTC
>once|.|TRBV9|TRBJ1-6
CASSVARSYNSPLHF
TGTGCCAGCAGCGTAGCTCGCTCCTATAATTCACCCCTCCACTTT
>.|.|TRBV25-1|TRBJ1-6
CASSEGGRGDSPLHF
TGTGCCAGCAGTGAAGGGGGGAGGGGGGATTCACCCCTCCACTTT
>.|TRBD1|TRBV5-1|TRBJ2-7
CASSEPGQGYEQYF
TGCGCCAGCAGCGAACCGGGACAGGGTTACGAGCAGTACTTC
>.|.|TRBV11-3|TRBJ2-3
CASSSSWGGTDTQYF
TGTGCCAGCAGCTCTAGTTGGGGGGGCACAGATACGCAGTATTTT
>.|TRBD1|TRBV14|TRBJ2-3
CASSMGQGGDTQYF
TGTGCCAGCAGCATGGGACAGGGTGGAGATACGCAGTATTTT
>.|TRBD1|TRBV7-9|TRBJ1-4
CASSLAVGTGRTNEKLFF
TGTGCCAGCAGCTTAGCGGTCGGGACAGGGCGAACTAATGAAAAACTGTTTTTT